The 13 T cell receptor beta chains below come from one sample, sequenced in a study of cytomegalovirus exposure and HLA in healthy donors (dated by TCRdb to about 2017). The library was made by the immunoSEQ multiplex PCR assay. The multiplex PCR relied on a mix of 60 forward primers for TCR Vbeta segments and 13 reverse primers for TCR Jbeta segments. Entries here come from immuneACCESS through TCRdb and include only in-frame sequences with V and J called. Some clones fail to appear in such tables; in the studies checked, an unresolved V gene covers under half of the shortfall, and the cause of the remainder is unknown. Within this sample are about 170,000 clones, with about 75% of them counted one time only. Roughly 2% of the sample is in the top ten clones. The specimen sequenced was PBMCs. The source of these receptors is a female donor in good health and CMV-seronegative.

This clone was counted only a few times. The DNA for the CDR3 is TGTGCCACCCCAGAAGTCAGGGGGATGAACACCGGGGAGCTGTTTTTT. Translated: CATPEVRGMNTGELFF. This rearrangement joins TRBV7-9 to TRBJ2-2; 7 bases are a match to TRBD1. Germline-derived CDR1 and CDR2 are SEHNR and FQNEAQ (reference sequence). Trimming cost V 10 bases and J 1 base; bases outside gene matches: 12. There are 16 residues in the CDR3.

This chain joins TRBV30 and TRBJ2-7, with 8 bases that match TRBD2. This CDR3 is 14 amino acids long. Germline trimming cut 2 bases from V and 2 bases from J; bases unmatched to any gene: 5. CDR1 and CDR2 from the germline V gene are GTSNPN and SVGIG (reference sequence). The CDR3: CAWSKRETTYEQYF. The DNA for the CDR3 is TGTGCCTGGAGTAAGCGGGAGACCACCTACGAGCAGTACTTC.

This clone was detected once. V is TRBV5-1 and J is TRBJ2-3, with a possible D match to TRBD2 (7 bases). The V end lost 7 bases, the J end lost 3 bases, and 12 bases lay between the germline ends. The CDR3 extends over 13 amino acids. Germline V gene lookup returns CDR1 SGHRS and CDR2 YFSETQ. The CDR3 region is CASRRGPTDTQYF. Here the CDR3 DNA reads TGCGCCAGCCGGCGGGGGCCGACAGATACGCAGTATTTT.

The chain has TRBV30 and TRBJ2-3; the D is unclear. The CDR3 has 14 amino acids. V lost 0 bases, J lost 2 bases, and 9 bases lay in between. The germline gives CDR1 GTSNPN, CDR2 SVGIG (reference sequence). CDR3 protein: CAWSVSFPTDTQYF. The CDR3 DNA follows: TGTGCCTGGAGTGTTTCCTTCCCCACAGATACGCAGTATTTT.

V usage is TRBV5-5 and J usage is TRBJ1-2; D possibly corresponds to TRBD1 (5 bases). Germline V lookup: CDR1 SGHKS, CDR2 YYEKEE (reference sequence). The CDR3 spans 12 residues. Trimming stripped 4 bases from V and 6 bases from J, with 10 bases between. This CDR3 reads CASSTGGNGYTF. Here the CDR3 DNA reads TGTGCCAGCAGCACGGGGGGAAATGGCTACACCTTC.

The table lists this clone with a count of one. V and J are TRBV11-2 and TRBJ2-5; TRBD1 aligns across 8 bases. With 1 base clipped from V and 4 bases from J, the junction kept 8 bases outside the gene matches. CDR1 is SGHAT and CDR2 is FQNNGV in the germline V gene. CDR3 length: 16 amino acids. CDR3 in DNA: TGTGCCAGCAGCTTAGTTCGGGGAGACAGGGGAGAGACCCAGTACTTC. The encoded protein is CASSLVRGDRGETQYF.

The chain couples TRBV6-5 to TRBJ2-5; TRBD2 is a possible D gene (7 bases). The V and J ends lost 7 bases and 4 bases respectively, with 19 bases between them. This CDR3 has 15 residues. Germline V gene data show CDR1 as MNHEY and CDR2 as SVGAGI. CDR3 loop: CASTVGEGTRETQYF. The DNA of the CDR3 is TGTGCCAGCACCGTGGGGGAGGGGACACGAGAGACCCAGTACTTC.

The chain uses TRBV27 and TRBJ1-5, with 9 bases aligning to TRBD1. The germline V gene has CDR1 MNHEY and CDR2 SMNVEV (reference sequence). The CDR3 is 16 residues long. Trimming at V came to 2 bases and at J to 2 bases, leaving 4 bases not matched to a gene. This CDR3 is CASSLRGDRGNQPQHF. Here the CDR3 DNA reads TGTGCCAGCAGTTTACGCGGGGACAGGGGCAATCAGCCCCAGCATTTT.

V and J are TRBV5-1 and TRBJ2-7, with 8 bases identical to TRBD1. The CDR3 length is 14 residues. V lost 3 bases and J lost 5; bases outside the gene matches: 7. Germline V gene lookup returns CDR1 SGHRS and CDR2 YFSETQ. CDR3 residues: CASSWEDRDHEQYF. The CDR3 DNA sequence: TGCGCCAGCAGCTGGGAGGACAGGGACCACGAGCAGTACTTC.

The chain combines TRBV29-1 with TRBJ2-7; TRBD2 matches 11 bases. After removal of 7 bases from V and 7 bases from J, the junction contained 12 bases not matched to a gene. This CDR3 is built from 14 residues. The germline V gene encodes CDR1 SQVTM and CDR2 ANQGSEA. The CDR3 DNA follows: TGCAGCGCCTCGACTAGCGGGGCTGTCTTTGAGCAGTACTTC. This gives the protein CSASTSGAVFEQYF.

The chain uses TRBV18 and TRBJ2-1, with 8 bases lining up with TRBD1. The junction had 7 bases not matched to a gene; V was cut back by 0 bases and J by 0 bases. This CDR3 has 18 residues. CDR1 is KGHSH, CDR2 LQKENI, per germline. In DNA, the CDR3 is TGTGCCAGCTCACCACCCTTAAGGGACAGGCACTCCTACAATGAGCAGTTCTTC. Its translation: CASSPPLRDRHSYNEQFF. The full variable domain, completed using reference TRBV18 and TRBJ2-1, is NAGVMQNPRHLVRRRGQEARLRCSPMKGHSHVYWYRQLPEEGLKFMVYLQKENIIDESGMPKERFSAEFPKEGPSILRIQQVVRGDSAAYFCASSPPLRDRHSYNEQFFGPGTRLTVL.

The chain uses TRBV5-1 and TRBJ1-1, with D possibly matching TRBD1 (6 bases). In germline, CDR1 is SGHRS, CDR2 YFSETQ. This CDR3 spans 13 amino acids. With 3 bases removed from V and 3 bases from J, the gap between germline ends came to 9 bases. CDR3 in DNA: TGCGCCAGCAGCTCACCAGGGGACACTGAAGCTTTCTTT. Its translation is CASSSPGDTEAFF.

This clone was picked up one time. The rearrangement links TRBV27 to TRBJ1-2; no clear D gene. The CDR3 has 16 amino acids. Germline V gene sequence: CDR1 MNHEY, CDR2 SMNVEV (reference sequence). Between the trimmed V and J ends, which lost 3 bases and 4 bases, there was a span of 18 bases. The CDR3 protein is CASSLVGGPWSYGYTF. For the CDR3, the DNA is TGTGCCAGCAGTTTGGTAGGAGGGCCCTGGAGCTATGGCTACACCTTC.